This TCR beta chain came from a study of shared clonotypes between healthy human individuals. Study-level points and caveats: Among four donors, about 5% of naive CD4 clonotypes were found in common. The represented genetic and exposure-history diversity was limited by the small number of donors.

Naivety among CD8 cells was defined by CD45RO negativity and positive CCR7 selection, thereby excluding terminally differentiated effector memory CD45RA+ cells. A remark on this clone: Its antigen is not known.

The CDR3 consists of 13 residues. V shed 4 bases and J shed 4 bases, with 10 bases lying between them. Germline values: CDR1 SQVTM, CDR2 ANQGSEA. Produced via immunoSEQ multiplex PCR; TCRdb's table is partial and in-frame only. The sample has about 800,000 clones; roughly 96% are singletons. The source material was naive CD8+ T cells sorted from blood. This sequence originates from a man in his thirties or forties in good health. The gene calls are TRBV29-1 and TRBJ2-2; no clear D. In DNA form, the CDR3 reads TGCAGCGTTGTCCTTCCATTCACCGGGGAGCTGTTTTTT. It encodes CSVVLPFTGELFF.